This TCR beta chain was identified in a study of cytomegalovirus exposure and HLA in healthy donors. 13 Jbeta primers and 60 Vbeta primers were used for the PCR. Some clones are missing from TCRdb's copy, which holds only in-frame ones; the method was immunoSEQ multiplex PCR. In the table there are about 160,000 clones, about three quarters of which are singletons. Findings and limits, study-wide: Reportedly, TCR beta sequences accurately predicted HLA-A and HLA-B alleles in most subjects.

Concerning this clone itself: Its specificity is not known.

The receptor comes from a woman aged 25 to 45 in good health and CMV-seronegative. Source material: PBMCs.

CDR3 bases: TGTGCCAGCAGCTTAGGCGGCGGGGAGGTCTACGAGCAGTACTTC. This gives the protein CASSLGGGEVYEQYF. The chain uses TRBV11-1 and TRBJ2-7, with TRBD2 as a possible D gene (6 bases). Germline CDR1 SGHAT, CDR2 FQDESV (reference sequence). This CDR3 region has 15 residues. V was clipped by 1 base and J by 3 bases, with 13 bases between them. The full variable domain, completed using reference TRBV11-1 and TRBJ2-7, is EAEVAQSPRYKITEKSQAVAFWCDPISGHATLYWYRQILGQGPELLVQFQDESVVDDSQLPKDRFSAERLKGVDSTLKIQPAELGDSAMYLCASSLGGGEVYEQYFGPGTRLTVT.